The 21 T cell receptor beta chains listed next were all sequenced from one sample in a study of blood T cell repertoires in COVID-19. The repertoire was sequenced with immunoSEQ multiplex PCR; TCRdb's copy has only in-frame clones and lacks some. The sample carries roughly 350,000 clones, roughly 88% recorded once. Sequencing was done on a sample of peripheral blood. Receptors originate from a woman between 45 and 65 years old with active or convalescent COVID-19.

As DNA, the CDR3 is TGTGCCAGCAGCTCGGGAGTCTCTGGAAACACCATATATTTT. Protein product: CASSSGVSGNTIYF. The V call is TRBV27, the J call TRBJ1-3; no clear D gene. Germline-derived CDR1 and CDR2 are MNHEY and SMNVEV (reference sequence). The CDR3 length is 14 residues. V was clipped by 6 bases and J by 0 bases, with 9 bases between them.

This chain uses TRBV27 with TRBJ2-1; D possibly corresponds to TRBD2 (7 bases). Trimming removed 3 bases at V and 10 bases at J, with 13 bases between. The germline gives CDR1 MNHEY, CDR2 SMNVEV (reference sequence). The CDR3 length is 13 residues. The CDR3 nucleotides read TGTGCCAGCAGTTTTTTAGGGGGAGGGGAGCAGTTCTTC. The encoded protein is CASSFLGGGEQFF.

This rearrangement joins TRBV19 to TRBJ1-2; 8 bases fit TRBD1. This CDR3 is built from 13 residues. The V gene's germline CDR1 is LNHDA and CDR2 SQIVND (reference sequence). Germline trimming cut 5 bases from V and 7 bases from J; bases unmatched to any gene: 6. The CDR3 DNA reads TGTGCCAGTAGTTTTGGACAGGGAATTGGCTACACCTTC. Its protein is CASSFGQGIGYTF.

The J gene is TRBJ2-7, the V gene TRBV19; 8 bases line up with TRBD1. J gave up 4 bases and V 8 bases, and 7 bases lay outside the gene matches. CDR3 length equals 13 residues. Germline assignment: CDR1 LNHDA and CDR2 SQIVND (reference sequence). In DNA, the CDR3 is TGTGCCAGTCAGGGGGCGCCTCTTTACGAGCAGTACTTC. This gives the protein CASQGAPLYEQYF.

The sample holds one count of this clone. J is TRBJ2-4 and V is TRBV3-1 (or the pseudogene TRBV3-2), with 7 bases aligning to TRBD2. CDR3 size: 16 residues. V lost 4 bases to trimming and J lost 1 base; unmatched junction nucleotides: 7. Germline V gives CDR1 LGHDT, CDR2 YNNKEL (reference sequence). The CDR3 protein is CASSPAGEPAKNIQYF. As DNA, the CDR3 is TGTGCCAGCAGCCCGGCGGGGGAGCCGGCCAAAAACATTCAGTACTTC.

The rearrangement joins TRBV27 to TRBJ2-3; D gene unclear. The CDR3 is made up of 12 amino acids. V shed 4 bases and J shed 1 base, with 3 bases lying between them. In germline, CDR1 is MNHEY, CDR2 SMNVEV (reference sequence). The CDR3 bases are TGTGCCAGCAGTTCAGGCACAGATACGCAGTATTTT. This encodes CASSSGTDTQYF.

This clone has just one count. The J gene is TRBJ2-5, the V gene TRBV25-1; perhaps TRBD1 as D (5 bases). Trimming left V 5 bases short and J 1 base short, with 8 bases between. From germline, CDR1 is MGHDK and CDR2 SYGVNS. This CDR3 is 13 amino acids long. In nucleotides, the CDR3 is TGTGCCAGCAGTAGCCAGGGCCAAGAGACCCAGTACTTC. This codes for CASSSQGQETQYF.

The chain couples TRBV6-5 to TRBJ2-1; the D gene is possibly TRBD2 (5 bases). Trimming cost V 4 bases and J 3 bases, with 16 bases left between them. The CDR3 has 16 amino acids. Germline V lookup: CDR1 MNHEY, CDR2 SVGAGI. The CDR3 nucleotides read TGTGCCAGCAGTTTCCTTAGCGCGAAACTCTACAATGAGCAGTTCTTC. Amino acids: CASSFLSAKLYNEQFF.

This chain uses TRBV18 with TRBJ1-1; D perhaps matches TRBD1 (5 bases). Germline CDR1 and CDR2: KGHSH and LQKENI. Trimming left V 6 bases short and J 4 bases short, with 12 bases between. The CDR3 has 13 residues. The CDR3 sequence: CASSGGGRTEAFF. CDR3 in DNA: TGTGCCAGCTCCGGGGGAGGTCGCACTGAAGCTTTCTTT.

V is TRBV18 and J is TRBJ1-1, with D maybe TRBD1 (6 bases). Trimming left V 4 bases short and J 5 bases short, with 14 bases between. Looked up from germline, CDR1 is KGHSH and CDR2 is LQKENI. This CDR3 spans 14 amino acids. CDR3 loop: CASSRKGVQTEAFF. As DNA, the CDR3 is TGTGCCAGCTCACGGAAGGGGGTACAGACTGAAGCTTTCTTT.

The chain is built from TRBV10-3 and TRBJ1-6; no clear D gene. CDR3 length: 11 residues. Trimming shortened V by 11 bases and J by 8 bases, and 10 bases separated the two germline ends. Germline CDR1 and CDR2: ENHRY and SYGVKD. CDR3 sequence reads: CAPTEDSPLHF. The CDR3 DNA follows: TGTGCCCCCACGGAGGATTCACCCCTCCACTTT.

V gene TRBV6-5 combines with J gene TRBJ2-7, with TRBD1 matching 8 bases. The junction had 6 bases not matched to a gene; V was cut back by 2 bases and J by 3 bases. This CDR3 is 15 amino acids long. Germline V gene lookup returns CDR1 MNHEY and CDR2 SVGAGI. The CDR3 sequence is CASSYTDRGRYEQYF. In DNA form, the CDR3 reads TGTGCCAGCAGTTACACTGACAGGGGACGCTACGAGCAGTACTTC.

The rearrangement uses TRBV11-3 and TRBJ2-1, with 11 bases fitting TRBD2. CDR1 SGHNT and CDR2 YENEEA come from the germline V gene. The V gene end was trimmed by 0 bases and the J gene end by 6 bases; junction bases not matched to a gene: 13. The CDR3 loop spans 19 amino acids. The CDR3 DNA reads as TGTGCCAGCAGCTTAGACGCTTGGGGTAGCGGGGGGGCCAGCAATGAGCAGTTCTTC. Protein: CASSLDAWGSGGASNEQFF.

The CDR3 bases are TGTGCCAGCAGCCTTCCGGGACAGGGTGGGCAGCCCCAGCATTTT. Its protein product is CASSLPGQGGQPQHF. V gene TRBV4-2 combines with J gene TRBJ1-5; 9 positions match TRBD1. Unmatched junction bases numbered 8, after V lost 4 bases and J lost 7 bases. The CDR3 consists of 15 residues. Looked up from germline, CDR1 is LGHNA and CDR2 is YNFKEQ.

This clone was observed a handful of times. The chain uses TRBV2 and TRBJ1-3; TRBD1 is a possible D gene (6 bases). The V gene lost 3 bases and the J gene lost 0 bases, with 18 bases spanning the gap. CDR1 is SNHLY, CDR2 FYNNEI, per germline. The CDR3 length is 18 residues. Written as DNA, the CDR3 is TGTGCCAGCAGTGATGGGACAACTCCCCGTCCCTCTGGAAACACCATATATTTT. Translation: CASSDGTTPRPSGNTIYF.

The V call is TRBV4-1, the J call TRBJ2-7; 13 bases map to TRBD2. The V segment lost 6 bases and the J segment 6 bases; nucleotides outside the gene matches: 11. This CDR3 has 16 amino acids. Germline lookup yields CDR1 MGHRA and CDR2 YSYEKL. The CDR3: CASRQEMGLAGREQYF. CDR3 sequence (DNA): TGCGCCAGCAGACAGGAAATGGGACTAGCGGGGCGCGAGCAGTACTTC.

The gene calls are TRBV5-1 and TRBJ2-3; no reliable D call. With 0 bases removed from V and 0 bases from J, the gap between germline ends came to 8 bases. CDR3 length equals 15 residues. Germline assignment: CDR1 SGHRS and CDR2 YFSETQ. CDR3 nucleotides: TGCGCCAGCAGCTTGGCACCCACTAGCACAGATACGCAGTATTTT. Its protein product is CASSLAPTSTDTQYF.

Only one count was recorded for this clone. The gene calls are TRBV30 and TRBJ2-4; 8 bases fit TRBD2. Germline V gives CDR1 GTSNPN, CDR2 SVGIG (reference sequence). The CDR3 extends over 13 amino acids. Trimming removed 1 base from V and 9 bases from J; junction bases left unmatched: 5. Written as DNA, the CDR3 is TGTGCCTGGAGTGGACTAGCGACCGGCATTCAGTACTTC. It specifies CAWSGLATGIQYF. Full variable domain (missing parts from reference TRBV30 and TRBJ2-4): SQTIHQWPATLVQPVGSPLSLECTVEGTSNPNLYWYRQAAGRGLQLLFYSVGIGQISSEVPQNLSASRPQDRQFILSSKKLLLSDSGFYLCAWSGLATGIQYFGAGTRLSVL.

In the case of this clone: The sample carries other DNA sequences with the same CDR3. The chain couples TRBV29-1 to TRBJ2-5; 8 positions agree with TRBD1. The CDR3 covers 13 residues. Germline CDR1 is SQVTM and CDR2 is ANQGSEA. The V segment lost 5 bases and the J segment 1 base; nucleotides outside the gene matches: 3. DNA for the CDR3: TGCAGCGTTCTACAGGGGGGCCAAGAGACCCAGTACTTC. It is translated as CSVLQGGQETQYF.

In this sample, this clone turned up once. V is TRBV6-5 and J is TRBJ2-2; 7 bases agree with TRBD2. The V and J ends lost 6 bases and 7 bases, in that order; junction bases with no gene match: 11. Germline V CDR1 and CDR2: MNHEY, SVGAGI. The CDR3 length is 15 residues. CDR3 in amino acids: CASSIISGEGGELFF. The DNA for the CDR3 is TGTGCCAGCAGCATAATATCGGGGGAGGGCGGGGAGCTGTTTTTT.

The V and J genes are TRBV7-2 and TRBJ1-6; 7 positions match TRBD1. Trimming at V came to 1 base and at J to 4 bases, leaving 4 bases not matched to a gene. Germline loops: CDR1 SGHTA, CDR2 FQGNSA. The CDR3 is 16 amino acids. The CDR3 nucleotides are TGTGCCAGCAGCTTAGGGCCGGGACAGTATAATTCACCCCTCCACTTT. Protein product: CASSLGPGQYNSPLHF.